The rows below give T cell receptor beta chains drawn from one sample of a study of blood T cell repertoires in COVID-19. Profiled with immunoSEQ multiplex PCR; TCRdb holds only in-frame clones, not every one. Altogether about 250,000 clones are present, around 89% being singletons, with the ten largest covering around 0.8%. The sample consisted of peripheral blood. Source of these receptors: a man aged 25 to 40 with acute or convalescent COVID-19. The CDR3 runs from the conserved cysteine through the conserved F or W. Each record gives: J gene, D gene, V gene, CDR3 protein. D genes are given only for firm matches.

TRBJ2-1	TRBD1	TRBV5-1	CASSSGQGIYNEQFF
TRBJ2-5	TRBD2	TRBV28	CASSLAGGPSKLKTQYF
TRBJ1-5	.	TRBV27	CASSLYGGNQPQHF
TRBJ2-2	TRBD2	TRBV3-1/TRBV3-2	CASSRRGASNTGELFF
TRBJ2-7	TRBD1	TRBV19	CATLGDRTYEQYF
TRBJ2-3	TRBD1	TRBV19	CASTTGGNFGTDTQYF
TRBJ2-7	.	TRBV7-9	CASSFNLGPGYEQYF
TRBJ1-3	TRBD1	TRBV7-9	CASSLPGQGSGNTIYF
TRBJ1-1	TRBD1	TRBV6-5	CASSYSGTGEAFF
TRBJ2-1	.	TRBV10-1	CARPGWDEQFF
TRBJ1-4	.	TRBV28	CASSPGGRREKLFF
TRBJ1-2	TRBD1	TRBV3-1/TRBV3-2	CASSHPQGAVGYGYTF
TRBJ2-1	.	TRBV6-2/TRBV6-3	CASSPNPAANYNEQFF
TRBJ2-1	.	TRBV7-3	CASSSGGPNNEQFF
TRBJ2-7	.	TRBV10-3	CAISNAADSYEQYF
TRBJ2-5	.	TRBV4-1	CASSQVPTADQETQYF
TRBJ2-5	.	TRBV28	CASRGHDGETQYF
TRBJ2-7	.	TRBV4-1	CASSQAEGQNYEQYF
TRBJ1-2	.	TRBV18	CASSPTALSAWDGYTF
TRBJ1-1	TRBD1	TRBV28	CASSSQGALAEAFF
TRBJ2-1	TRBD2	TRBV10-3	CAISSSGRAHNEQFF
TRBJ1-1	.	TRBV5-1	CASSTDGGNTEAFF
TRBJ2-7	TRBD1	TRBV5-1	CASSLARPGQGLEQYF
TRBJ1-5	.	TRBV28	CASSFDRSNQPQHF
TRBJ1-4	.	TRBV28	CASSPGVWNEKLFF
TRBJ2-7	TRBD2	TRBV24-1	CATSFSGRPYEQYF
TRBJ2-1	.	TRBV5-1	CASAPLTVEHEQFF
TRBJ1-6	.	TRBV19	CASRVQGGYSPLHF
TRBJ2-2	TRBD1	TRBV19	CASRDPRQGGGELFF
TRBJ1-1	.	TRBV7-3	CASSPGGSNTEAFF
TRBJ2-3	TRBD2	TRBV19	CASSELAGGQDTQYF
TRBJ1-2	.	TRBV6-5	CASSRLIAGGYTF
TRBJ1-1	.	TRBV29-1	CSVEGGRGDTEAFF
TRBJ1-1	TRBD1	TRBV24-1	CATSGGSGTGEAFF
TRBJ1-4	TRBD1	TRBV5-1	CASSYRGTNEKLFF
TRBJ2-1	TRBD2	TRBV18	CASSSEAGGINEQFF
TRBJ2-5	.	TRBV7-9	CASSSTYGGQETQYF
TRBJ1-5	.	TRBV28	CASSRVNQPQHF
TRBJ1-4	.	TRBV28	CASIPGGYGTNEKLFF
TRBJ2-1	TRBD2	TRBV5-4	CASSETSGSYNEQFF
TRBJ1-1	.	TRBV6-5	CASSKTGGRGAFF
TRBJ1-1	.	TRBV6-5	CASSFARGTEAFF
TRBJ1-1	TRBD1	TRBV7-9	CASSSLQGSRLEAFF
TRBJ1-3	.	TRBV9	CASSASSGNTIYF
TRBJ2-4	.	TRBV28	CASSSYRDTRGNIQYF
TRBJ1-2	.	TRBV6-2/TRBV6-3	CASSYLGGQTYGYTF
TRBJ2-3	TRBD1	TRBV24-1	CATRGTGVTDTQYF
TRBJ2-7	.	TRBV19	CASSREGLVSYEQYF
TRBJ2-5	TRBD1	TRBV7-9	CASSSDRGLGETQYF
TRBJ1-5	TRBD1	TRBV6-6	CASSDRGNQPQHF